The sequence of this T cell receptor (beta chain) was determined in a study of OX40 agonist ivuxolimab in advanced cancers. Libraries were prepared by immunoSEQ multiplex PCR; TCRdb keeps only in-frame clonotypes and omits some of them. The sample yields more than 25,000 clones, 70% to 90% seen once. This CDR3 comprises 15 residues. Germline V gene lookup returns CDR1 SGDLS and CDR2 YYNGEE. Trimming stripped 3 bases from V and 0 bases from J, with 13 bases between. The V call is TRBV9, the J call TRBJ2-7; TRBD2 might be the D (6 bases). The TCR comes from an adult with an advanced solid tumor such as melanoma, head and neck, liver or kidney cancer. The input for sequencing was CD4+ or CD8+ T cells sorted from blood, taken in a trial of the OX40 agonist ivuxolimab. In DNA form, the CDR3 reads TGTGCCAGCAGCGCTGGGTCCGGGGGCTCCTACGAGCAGTACTTC. It yields the protein CASSAGSGGSYEQYF.